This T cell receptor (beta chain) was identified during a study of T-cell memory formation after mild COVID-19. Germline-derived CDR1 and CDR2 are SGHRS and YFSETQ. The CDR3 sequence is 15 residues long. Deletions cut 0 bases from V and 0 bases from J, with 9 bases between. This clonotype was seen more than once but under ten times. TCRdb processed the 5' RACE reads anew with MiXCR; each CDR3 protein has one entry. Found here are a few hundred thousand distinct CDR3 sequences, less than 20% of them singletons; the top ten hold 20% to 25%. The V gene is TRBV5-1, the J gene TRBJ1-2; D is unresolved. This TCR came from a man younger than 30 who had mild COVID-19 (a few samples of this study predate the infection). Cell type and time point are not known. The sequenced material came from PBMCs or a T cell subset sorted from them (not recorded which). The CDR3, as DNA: TGCGCCAGCAGCTTGGGACGTAGAACTAACTATGGCTACACCTTC. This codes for CASSLGRRTNYGYTF.